The 27 T cell receptor beta chains reported below all come from one sample, sequenced in a study of response to subunit inactivated influenza vaccine. Via MiXCR, TCRdb re-called the RT-PCR reads, giving one row per CDR3 protein. The data contain 450,000 to 600,000 distinct CDR3 sequences, approximately 7.1% of them seen just once; the ten biggest clones take up about an eighth. The source was PBMCs from blood, collected around 25 months after vaccination. The source of these receptors is a man between 45 and 75 years old who received an inactivated influenza vaccine.

This clonotype was found a few times. The chain links TRBV20-1 to TRBJ1-1, with D hard to call. The length of the CDR3 is 13 residues. Per germline, CDR1 DFQATT and CDR2 SNEGSKA (reference sequence). The V end was cut by 5 bases, the J end by 2 bases, with 12 bases between. CDR3 sequence: CSAAGRINTEAFF. The CDR3 nucleotides read TGCAGTGCTGCCGGACGGATTAACACTGAAGCTTTCTTT.

This clonotype was seen only a few times. The chain combines TRBV7-9 with TRBJ2-7; 7 bases map to TRBD2. CDR1 is SEHNR, CDR2 FQNEAQ, per germline (reference sequence). This CDR3 has 16 residues. Trimming cost V 2 bases and J 1 base; bases outside gene matches: 8. CDR3 bases: TGTGCCAGCAGCTTAAGGTGGCAGGGAGGGTCCTACGAGCAGTACTTC. This translates into CASSLRWQGGSYEQYF.

This clonotype was seen a handful of times. V and J are TRBV28 and TRBJ2-5; D not certain. Looked up from germline, CDR1 is MDHEN and CDR2 is SYDVKM. CDR3 length: 14 residues. The V end lost 4 bases, the J end lost 5 bases, and 14 bases lay between the germline ends. For the CDR3, the DNA is TGTGCCAGCAGTTCCCCGATGGGCTCCGAGACCCAGTACTTC. This translates into CASSSPMGSETQYF.

In nucleotides, the CDR3 is TGTGCCAGCACCCTACCCAGGGTCTCCTACAATGAGCAGTTCTTC. This gives the protein CASTLPRVSYNEQFF. The chain has TRBV12-3 or TRBV12-4 and TRBJ2-1, with D tentatively TRBD1 (5 bases). The CDR3 consists of 15 residues. V was pared by 7 bases and J by 0 bases, with 13 bases between.

In this sample, this clonotype turned up a few times. The chain recombines TRBV28 with TRBJ2-7; a weak D match, TRBD2 (6 bases). Germline CDR1 and CDR2: MDHEN and SYDVKM. The CDR3 is 14 residues long. Trimming took off 6 bases at V and 0 bases at J, with 12 bases between the two ends. The CDR3: CASRPGLPSYEQYF. CDR3 bases: TGTGCCAGCAGGCCGGGACTCCCCTCCTACGAGCAGTACTTC.

This clonotype showed up just a few times. This chain joins TRBV5-1 and TRBJ2-1, with D possibly being TRBD1 (6 bases). V lost 3 bases to trimming and J lost 4 bases, with 20 bases between them. The CDR3 covers 17 residues. Germline-derived CDR1 and CDR2 are SGHRS and YFSETQ. CDR3 in DNA: TGCGCCAGCAGCTCACTGCGCCTAGGGACAAAGTACAATGAGCAGTTCTTC. Translation gives CASSSLRLGTKYNEQFF.

This clonotype occurred a few times. This chain joins TRBV20-1 and TRBJ1-6; D ambiguous. The ends were cut back, 6 bases at V and 7 bases at J, with 16 bases in the middle. The CDR3 runs 14 residues. Germline V lookup: CDR1 DFQATT, CDR2 SNEGSKA (reference sequence). CDR3 sequence: CSAREARWNSPLHF. The CDR3 DNA reads TGCAGTGCCCGGGAGGCAAGATGGAATTCACCCCTCCACTTT.

This clonotype was seen a few times. The chain links TRBV9 to TRBJ1-1, with a weak D call TRBD1 (6 bases). Germline CDR1 SGDLS, CDR2 YYNGEE. The V end lost 3 bases, the J end lost 2 bases, and 17 bases lay between the germline ends. The CDR3 extends over 16 amino acids. CDR3 nucleotides: TGTGCCAGCAGCGCTTCTGGAGGGGGTTTAAACACTGAAGCTTTCTTT. Translation: CASSASGGGLNTEAFF. The variable domain in full, with the rest retrieved from reference TRBV9 and TRBJ1-1, is DSGVTQTPKHLITATGQRVTLRCSPRSGDLSVYWYQQSLDQGLQFLIQYYNGEERAKGNILERFSAQQFPDLHSELNLSSLELGDSALYFCASSASGGGLNTEAFFGQGTRLTVV.

There are a few counts of this clonotype. The chain joins TRBV7-2 to TRBJ2-5; 12 bases align to TRBD2. CDR3 size: 14 residues. Germline loops: CDR1 SGHTA, CDR2 FQGNSA. Losses at the gene ends were 3 bases for V and 9 bases for J; bases not matched to a gene: 5. The CDR3 is CASSFRLAGDPQYF. CDR3 in DNA: TGTGCCAGCAGCTTTCGACTAGCGGGAGACCCCCAGTACTTC.

This clonotype was detected a few times. CDR3 loop: CAIRTSGRDNEQFF. As DNA, the CDR3 is TGTGCCATCCGGACTAGCGGGAGGGACAATGAGCAGTTCTTC. The chain carries TRBV10-3 and TRBJ2-1, with 15 nucleotides matching TRBD2. Germline values: CDR1 ENHRY, CDR2 SYGVKD. J was trimmed by 5 bases and V by 8 bases; bases with no gene match: 1. The CDR3 loop spans 14 amino acids.

This clonotype was seen a few times. The chain links TRBV3-1 to TRBJ1-1; D gene uncertain. V lost 2 bases and J lost 5, with 6 bases in between. This CDR3 is built from 12 residues. Germline CDR1 is LGHDT and CDR2 is YNNKEL (reference sequence). CDR3 protein: CASSQIGTEAFF. The DNA of the CDR3 is TGTGCCAGCAGCCAAATTGGTACTGAAGCTTTCTTT.

This clonotype was picked up a small number of times. DNA for the CDR3: TGTGCCACCCAGCTAGCGGTAGGGCCCTACAATGAGCAGTTCTTC. Protein: CATQLAVGPYNEQFF. The chain combines TRBV2 with TRBJ2-1, with 7 bases fitting TRBD2. This CDR3 comprises 15 residues. The V gene's germline CDR1 is SNHLY and CDR2 FYNNEI. V dropped 10 bases and J dropped 2; count of bases not matched to a gene: 11. The whole variable domain, filled in from reference TRBV2 and TRBJ2-1, reads EPEVTQTPSHQVTQMGQEVILRCVPISNHLYFYWYRQILGQKVEFLVSFYNNEISEKSEIFDDQFSVERPDGSNFTLKIRSTKLEDSAMYFCATQLAVGPYNEQFFGPGTRLTVL.

This clonotype has just a few counts. The V gene is TRBV3-1, the J gene TRBJ2-1; 10 bases agree with TRBD2. This CDR3 region has 16 residues. Germline values: CDR1 LGHDT, CDR2 YNNKEL (reference sequence). Unmatched junction bases numbered 6, after V lost 4 bases and J lost 3 bases. In DNA, the CDR3 is TGTGCCAGCAGCCCCCGGACTAGCGGAAACTACAATGAGCAGTTCTTC. Its protein product is CASSPRTSGNYNEQFF.

This clonotype was found a few times. The V and J genes are TRBV5-1 and TRBJ2-1; 11 bases line up with TRBD2. CDR3 length: 17 residues. Germline V gene lookup returns CDR1 SGHRS and CDR2 YFSETQ. V shed 0 bases, J shed 9 bases, and the junction held 11 bases outside the gene matches. The CDR3 DNA sequence: TGCGCCAGCAGCTTGGGTGGGCTAGCGGGAGGTGGAACTGAGCAGTTCTTC. As protein: CASSLGGLAGGGTEQFF.

In its sample, this clonotype was seen a few times. The rearrangement uses TRBV29-1 and TRBJ2-7; perhaps TRBD2 as D (5 bases). V was trimmed by 6 bases and J by 6 bases, leaving 18 bases between them. This CDR3 comprises 13 residues. Per the germline V gene, CDR1 is SQVTM and CDR2 is ANQGSEA. The CDR3 bases are TGCAGCGTAGAGGGCGGGCAGCCTCGCGAGCAGTACTTC. It yields the protein CSVEGGQPREQYF.

This clonotype was seen repeatedly, ten times or more. The chain combines TRBV6-2 or TRBV6-3 with TRBJ1-1; the match to TRBD1 covers 12 bases. This CDR3 is built from 19 residues. V shed 4 bases, J shed 4 bases, and the junction held 16 bases outside the gene matches. The germline CDR1 and CDR2 sequences are MNHEY and SVGEGT. The CDR3: CASSLRPVRWDRGPTEAFF. CDR3 nucleotides: TGTGCCAGCAGTTTACGCCCTGTACGTTGGGACAGGGGGCCCACTGAAGCTTTCTTT.

This clonotype has only a few counts. The chain uses TRBV20-1 and TRBJ2-1; either TRBD1 or TRBD2 may fit D (6 bases each). Germline assignment: CDR1 DFQATT and CDR2 SNEGSKA (reference sequence). V was shortened by 3 bases and J by 6 bases, with 15 bases between the two germline ends. The CDR3 loop spans 14 amino acids. The DNA of the CDR3 is TGCAGTGCTAGTAAGACTAGGGGGATCAATGAGCAGTTCTTC. Translation: CSASKTRGINEQFF.

This clonotype was seen a handful of times. This sequence joins TRBV9 and TRBJ2-6, with D uncertain. CDR1 and CDR2 from the germline V gene are SGDLS and YYNGEE. V lost 4 bases to trimming and J lost 4 bases, with 30 bases between them. The CDR3 extends over 21 amino acids. DNA of the CDR3: TGTGCCAGCAGCCCCCGACCAAGCATGTTGGGGATACGACTCGGGGCCAACGTCCTGACTTTC. It encodes CASSPRPSMLGIRLGANVLTF.

The V gene is TRBV4-2, the J gene TRBJ2-7; TRBD2 agrees at 14 bases. Germline V gene data show CDR1 as LGHNA and CDR2 as YNFKEQ. This CDR3 region has 15 residues. With 10 bases clipped from V and 4 bases from J, the junction kept 9 bases outside the gene matches. The CDR3 loop reads CATAGLAGARYEQYF. For the CDR3, the DNA is TGTGCCACCGCGGGACTAGCGGGGGCCCGGTACGAGCAGTACTTC.

This clonotype was counted only a few times. The genes are TRBV4-1 and TRBJ2-1; unclear D gene. V gave up 1 base and J gave up 7 bases, with 20 bases separating them. The CDR3 contains 17 residues. The germline V gene has CDR1 MGHRA and CDR2 YSYEKL. The CDR3: CASSQVVPIVVGNEQFF. The CDR3 DNA sequence: TGCGCCAGCAGCCAAGTAGTGCCTATAGTGGTCGGGAATGAGCAGTTCTTC.

This clonotype was observed many times. The chain has TRBV12-3 or TRBV12-4 and TRBJ2-5, with TRBD2 identical over 7 bases. After removal of 6 bases from V and 3 bases from J, the junction contained 4 bases not matched to a gene. The CDR3 sequence is 13 residues long. CDR3 nucleotides: TGTGCCAGCAGGCGTGGGAGGGAAGAGACCCAGTACTTC. Translation: CASRRGREETQYF.

A few counts support this clonotype. The chain uses TRBV4-2 and TRBJ2-5; TRBD2 might be the D (6 bases). Germline-derived CDR1 and CDR2 are LGHNA and YNFKEQ. The CDR3 sequence is 15 residues long. V lost 1 base, J lost 4 bases, and 13 bases lay in between. This chain's CDR3 is CASSQGWNSGETQYF. The CDR3 nucleotides read TGTGCCAGCAGCCAAGGTTGGAATAGCGGAGAGACCCAGTACTTC.

The J gene is TRBJ2-2, the V gene TRBV29-1; weak D call: TRBD2 (7 bases). The CDR3 length is 15 residues. V gave up 6 bases and J gave up 4 bases, with 18 bases separating them. Germline-derived CDR1 and CDR2 are SQVTM and ANQGSEA. Here the CDR3 DNA reads TGCAGCGTCGGACCTCGGGGGGCCGGCACCGGGGAGCTGTTTTTT. It encodes CSVGPRGAGTGELFF.

The chain joins TRBV20-1 to TRBJ2-3, with TRBD2 identical over 8 bases. Germline V lookup: CDR1 DFQATT, CDR2 SNEGSKA (reference sequence). CDR3 length: 14 amino acids. With 3 bases clipped from V and 8 bases from J, the junction kept 10 bases outside the gene matches. The CDR3 DNA sequence: TGCAGTGCTAGTACCGGGACTAGTGGGGTTACGCAGTATTTT. It yields the protein CSASTGTSGVTQYF.

This clonotype was counted between two and nine times. This rearrangement joins TRBV7-2 to TRBJ2-1; 14 bases match TRBD2. CDR1 is SGHTA and CDR2 is FQGNSA in the germline V gene. The CDR3 is made up of 17 amino acids. The J segment lost 3 bases and the V segment lost 1 base, leaving 2 bases of the junction unmatched. The CDR3 here is CASSLVGTSGGYNEQFF. CDR3 coding DNA: TGTGCCAGCAGCTTAGTTGGGACTAGCGGGGGCTACAATGAGCAGTTCTTC.

This clonotype came up a few times. The chain joins TRBV29-1 to TRBJ2-5, with 8 bases that match TRBD1. The CDR3 consists of 13 residues. V shed 4 bases and J 4 bases; nucleotides not matched to a gene: 5. Looked up from germline, CDR1 is SQVTM and CDR2 is ANQGSEA. The CDR3 region is CSVGTDRGETQYF. The CDR3 coding sequence is TGCAGCGTTGGGACAGACAGGGGAGAGACCCAGTACTTC. Combining the CDR3 with reference TRBV29-1 and TRBJ2-5 gives the whole variable domain SAVISQKPSRDICQRGTSLTIQCQVDSQVTMMFWYRQQPGQSLTLIATANQGSEATYESGFVIDKFPISRPNLTFSTLTVSNMSPEDSSIYLCSVGTDRGETQYFGPGTRLLVL.

This clonotype was found many times. The rearrangement links TRBV5-1 to TRBJ2-1; the D gene is possibly TRBD1 (6 bases). The V end was cut by 5 bases, the J end by 3 bases, with 15 bases between. Germline CDR1 and CDR2: SGHRS and YFSETQ. CDR3 length: 15 residues. This CDR3 is CASSPSGGLYNEQFF. In DNA, the CDR3 is TGCGCCAGCAGTCCGAGTGGGGGCCTCTACAATGAGCAGTTCTTC. The full variable domain, its missing parts supplied by reference TRBV5-1 and TRBJ2-1, is KAGVTQTPRYLIKTRGQQVTLSCSPISGHRSVSWYQQTPGQGLQFLFEYFSETQRNKGNFPGRFSGRQFSNSRSEMNVSTLELGDSALYLCASSPSGGLYNEQFFGPGTRLTVL.